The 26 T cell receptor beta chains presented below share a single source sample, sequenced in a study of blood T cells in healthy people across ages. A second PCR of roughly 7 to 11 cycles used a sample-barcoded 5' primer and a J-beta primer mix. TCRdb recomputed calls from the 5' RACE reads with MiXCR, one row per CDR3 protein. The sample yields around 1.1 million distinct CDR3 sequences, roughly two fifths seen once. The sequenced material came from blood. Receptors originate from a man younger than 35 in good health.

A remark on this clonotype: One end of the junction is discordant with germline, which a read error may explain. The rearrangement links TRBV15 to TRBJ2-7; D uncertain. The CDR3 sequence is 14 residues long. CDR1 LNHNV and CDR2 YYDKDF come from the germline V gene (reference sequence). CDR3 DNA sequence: TGTACCACCAGCAGAGTCGACGGAACCTACGAGCAGTACTTC. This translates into CTTSRVDGTYEQYF.

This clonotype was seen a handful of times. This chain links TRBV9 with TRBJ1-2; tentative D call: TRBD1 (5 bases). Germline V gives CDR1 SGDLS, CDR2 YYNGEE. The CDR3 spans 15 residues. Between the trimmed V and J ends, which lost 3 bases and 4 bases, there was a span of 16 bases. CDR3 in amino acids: CASSAGPSSPYGYTF. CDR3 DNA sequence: TGTGCCAGCAGCGCGGGACCCTCGAGTCCCTATGGCTACACCTTC. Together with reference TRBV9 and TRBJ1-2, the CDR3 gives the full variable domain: DSGVTQTPKHLITATGQRVTLRCSPRSGDLSVYWYQQSLDQGLQFLIQYYNGEERAKGNILERFSAQQFPDLHSELNLSSLELGDSALYFCASSAGPSSPYGYTFGSGTRLTVV.

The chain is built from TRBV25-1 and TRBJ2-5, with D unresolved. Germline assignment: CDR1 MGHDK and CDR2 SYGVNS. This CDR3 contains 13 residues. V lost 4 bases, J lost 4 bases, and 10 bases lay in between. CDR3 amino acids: CASSGTRGETQYF. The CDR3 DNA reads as TGTGCCAGCAGTGGGACGCGAGGAGAGACCCAGTACTTC.

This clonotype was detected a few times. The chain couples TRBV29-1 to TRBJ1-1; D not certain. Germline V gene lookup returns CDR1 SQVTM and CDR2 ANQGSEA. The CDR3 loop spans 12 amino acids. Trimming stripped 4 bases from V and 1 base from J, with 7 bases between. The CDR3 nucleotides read TGCAGCGTTGTCCCGGAGAACACTGAAGCTTTCTTT. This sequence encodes CSVVPENTEAFF.

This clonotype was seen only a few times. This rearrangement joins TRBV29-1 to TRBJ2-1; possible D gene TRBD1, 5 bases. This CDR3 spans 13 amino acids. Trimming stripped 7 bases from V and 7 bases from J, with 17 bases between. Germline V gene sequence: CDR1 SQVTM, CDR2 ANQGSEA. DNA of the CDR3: TGCAGCGAAAAGACAGTCCTCGGGAATGAGCAGTTCTTC. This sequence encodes CSEKTVLGNEQFF.

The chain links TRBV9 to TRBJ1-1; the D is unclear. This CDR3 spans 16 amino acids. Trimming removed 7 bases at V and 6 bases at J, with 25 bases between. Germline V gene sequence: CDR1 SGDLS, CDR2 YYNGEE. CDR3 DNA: TGTGCCAGCGAATCCCCTACAAGGATCAGGCCATCTGAAGCTTTCTTT. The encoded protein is CASESPTRIRPSEAFF.

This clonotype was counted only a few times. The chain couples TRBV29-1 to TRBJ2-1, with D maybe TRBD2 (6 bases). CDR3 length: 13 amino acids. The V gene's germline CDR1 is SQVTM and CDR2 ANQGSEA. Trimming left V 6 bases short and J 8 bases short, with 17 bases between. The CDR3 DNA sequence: TGCAGCGTCCGCCGGCGAGGCGGGGATGAGCAGTTCTTC. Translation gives CSVRRRGGDEQFF.

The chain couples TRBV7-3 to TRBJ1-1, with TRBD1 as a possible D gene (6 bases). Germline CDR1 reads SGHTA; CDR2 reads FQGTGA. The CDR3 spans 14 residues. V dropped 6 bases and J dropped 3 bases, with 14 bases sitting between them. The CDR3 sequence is CASSQGHLDTEAFF. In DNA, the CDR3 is TGTGCCAGCAGTCAGGGGCACCTAGACACTGAAGCTTTCTTT.

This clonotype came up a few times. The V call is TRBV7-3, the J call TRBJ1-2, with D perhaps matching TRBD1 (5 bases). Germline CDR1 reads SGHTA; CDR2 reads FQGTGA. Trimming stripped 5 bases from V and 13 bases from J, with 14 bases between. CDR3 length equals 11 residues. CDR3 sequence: CASSPRTFCTF. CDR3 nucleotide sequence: TGTGCCAGCAGCCCGCGGACATTTTGCACCTTC.

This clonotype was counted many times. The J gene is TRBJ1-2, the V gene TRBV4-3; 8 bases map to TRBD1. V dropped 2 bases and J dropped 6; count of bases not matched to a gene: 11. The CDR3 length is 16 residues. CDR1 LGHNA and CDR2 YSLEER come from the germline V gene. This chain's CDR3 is CASSQSPGQVLHGYTF. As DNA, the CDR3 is TGCGCCAGCAGCCAATCACCGGGACAGGTTCTTCATGGCTACACCTTC.

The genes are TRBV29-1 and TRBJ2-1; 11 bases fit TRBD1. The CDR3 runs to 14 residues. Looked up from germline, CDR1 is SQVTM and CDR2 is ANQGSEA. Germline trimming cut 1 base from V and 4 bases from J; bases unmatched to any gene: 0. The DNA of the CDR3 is TGCAGCGTTGAAGGGGACAGGGGGTACAATGAGCAGTTCTTC. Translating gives CSVEGDRGYNEQFF.

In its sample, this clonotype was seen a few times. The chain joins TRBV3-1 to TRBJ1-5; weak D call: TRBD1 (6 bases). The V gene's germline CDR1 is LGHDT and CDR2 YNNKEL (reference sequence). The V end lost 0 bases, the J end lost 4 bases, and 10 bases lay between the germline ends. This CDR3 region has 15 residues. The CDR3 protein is CASSQEGRGNQPQHF. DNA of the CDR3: TGTGCCAGCAGCCAAGAGGGCAGGGGTAATCAGCCCCAGCATTTT.

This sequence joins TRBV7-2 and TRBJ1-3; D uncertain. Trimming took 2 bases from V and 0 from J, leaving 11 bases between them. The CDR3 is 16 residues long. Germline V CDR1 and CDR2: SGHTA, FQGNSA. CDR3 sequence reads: CASSLRESLSGNTIYF. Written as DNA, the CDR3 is TGTGCCAGCAGCTTAAGGGAAAGCCTCTCTGGAAACACCATATATTTT.

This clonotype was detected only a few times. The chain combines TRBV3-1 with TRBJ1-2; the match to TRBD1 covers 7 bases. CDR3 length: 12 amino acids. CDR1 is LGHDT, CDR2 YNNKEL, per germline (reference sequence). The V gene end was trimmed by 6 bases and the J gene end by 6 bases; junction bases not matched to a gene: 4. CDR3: CASRQGSDGYTF. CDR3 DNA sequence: TGTGCCAGCAGACAGGGGTCGGATGGCTACACCTTC.

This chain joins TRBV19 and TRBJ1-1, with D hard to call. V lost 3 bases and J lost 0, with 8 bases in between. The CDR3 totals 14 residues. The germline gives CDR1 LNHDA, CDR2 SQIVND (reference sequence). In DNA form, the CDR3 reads TGTGCCAGTAGTATGCCCCCGGTGAACACTGAAGCTTTCTTT. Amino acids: CASSMPPVNTEAFF.

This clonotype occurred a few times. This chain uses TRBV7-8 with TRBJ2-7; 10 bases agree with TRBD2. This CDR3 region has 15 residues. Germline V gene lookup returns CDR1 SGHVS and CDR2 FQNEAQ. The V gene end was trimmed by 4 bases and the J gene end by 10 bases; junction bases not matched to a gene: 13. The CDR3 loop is CASSSPTSGALPQYF. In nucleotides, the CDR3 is TGTGCCAGCAGCTCACCCACTAGCGGGGCCCTCCCCCAGTACTTC.

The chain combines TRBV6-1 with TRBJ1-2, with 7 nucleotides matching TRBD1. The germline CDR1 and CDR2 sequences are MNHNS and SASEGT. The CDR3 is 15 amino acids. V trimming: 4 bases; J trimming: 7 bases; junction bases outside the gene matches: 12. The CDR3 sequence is CASSVYEGALSGYTF. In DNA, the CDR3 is TGTGCCAGCAGTGTATATGAGGGGGCGCTCTCTGGCTACACCTTC.

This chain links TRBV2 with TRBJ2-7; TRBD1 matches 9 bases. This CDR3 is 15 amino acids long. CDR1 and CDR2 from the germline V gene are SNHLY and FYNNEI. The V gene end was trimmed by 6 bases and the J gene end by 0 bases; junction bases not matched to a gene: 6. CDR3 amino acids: CASRRGQGTSYEQYF. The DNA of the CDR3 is TGTGCCAGCAGGAGGGGACAGGGAACCTCCTACGAGCAGTACTTC.

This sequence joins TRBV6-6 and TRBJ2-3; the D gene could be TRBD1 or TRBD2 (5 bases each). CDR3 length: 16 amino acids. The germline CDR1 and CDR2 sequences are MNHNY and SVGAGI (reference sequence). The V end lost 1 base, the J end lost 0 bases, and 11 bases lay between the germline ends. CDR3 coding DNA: TGTGCCAGCAGTTACTTGTGGGGGAGAAGCACAGATACGCAGTATTTT. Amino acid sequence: CASSYLWGRSTDTQYF.

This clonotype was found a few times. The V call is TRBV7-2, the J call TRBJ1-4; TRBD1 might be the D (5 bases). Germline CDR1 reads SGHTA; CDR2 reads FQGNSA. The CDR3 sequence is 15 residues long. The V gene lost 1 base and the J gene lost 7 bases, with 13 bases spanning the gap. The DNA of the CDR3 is TGTGCCAGCAGCTTAGATCTGGGGCTCGGTGAAAAACTGTTTTTT. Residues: CASSLDLGLGEKLFF.

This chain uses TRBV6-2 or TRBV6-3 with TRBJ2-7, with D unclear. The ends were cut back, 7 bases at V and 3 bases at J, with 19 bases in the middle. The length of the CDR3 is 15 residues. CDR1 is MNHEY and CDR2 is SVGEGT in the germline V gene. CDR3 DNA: TGTGCCAGCAAATCCGCCGTCGGTTGGTTCTACGAGCAGTACTTC. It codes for CASKSAVGWFYEQYF.

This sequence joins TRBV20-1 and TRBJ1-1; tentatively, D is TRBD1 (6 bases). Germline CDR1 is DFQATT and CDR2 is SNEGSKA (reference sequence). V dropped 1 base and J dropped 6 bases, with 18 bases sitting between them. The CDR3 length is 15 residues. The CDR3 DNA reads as TGCAGTGCTAGAGTAGGGGGTATTCTTAACGCTGAAGCTTTCTTT. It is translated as CSARVGGILNAEAFF.

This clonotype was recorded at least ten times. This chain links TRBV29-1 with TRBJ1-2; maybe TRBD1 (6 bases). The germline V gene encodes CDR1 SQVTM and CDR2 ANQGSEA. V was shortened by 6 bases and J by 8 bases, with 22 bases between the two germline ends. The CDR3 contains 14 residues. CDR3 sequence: CSVGHTGTRVGYTF. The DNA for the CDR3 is TGCAGCGTGGGCCATACAGGGACTCGAGTAGGCTACACCTTC.

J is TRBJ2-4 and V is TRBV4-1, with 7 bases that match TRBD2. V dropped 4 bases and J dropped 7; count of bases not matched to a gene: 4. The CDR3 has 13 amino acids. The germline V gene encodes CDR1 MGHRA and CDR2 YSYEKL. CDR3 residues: CASSPGGMNIQYF. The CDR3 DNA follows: TGCGCCAGCAGCCCGGGGGGAATGAACATTCAGTACTTC.

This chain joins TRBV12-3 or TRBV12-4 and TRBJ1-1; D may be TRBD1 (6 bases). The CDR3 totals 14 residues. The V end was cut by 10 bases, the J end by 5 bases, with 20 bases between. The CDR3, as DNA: TGTGCCATCATGGAAGGGGGGCGAGGTACTGAAGCTTTCTTT. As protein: CAIMEGGRGTEAFF.

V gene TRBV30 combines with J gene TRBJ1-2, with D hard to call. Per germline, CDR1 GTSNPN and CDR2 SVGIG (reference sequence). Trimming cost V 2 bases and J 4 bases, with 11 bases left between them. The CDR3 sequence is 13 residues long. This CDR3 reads CAWSLVGFYGYTF. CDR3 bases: TGTGCCTGGAGTTTGGTGGGGTTCTATGGCTACACCTTC.